This T cell receptor (beta chain) was found in a study of blood T cell repertoires in COVID-19 (dated by TCRdb to the early 2020s). With regard to the full study: The collaborator samples originated in the United States, Italy and Spain and spanned the acute and convalescent phases of COVID-19. A freely available public database, intended as a resource for researchers studying the immune response to SARS-CoV-2, is where the repertoires were released. The samples were drawn from the first 160 participants of the ongoing ImmuneRACE study and from 1,200 or so subjects provided by 6 global collaborators. The prospective study material was composed of cDNA or gDNA derived from T cells, B-cell-depleted T cells, or PBMCs. A de-identified subject ID, COVID-19 status, age in years and sex were almost always included in the sample metadata. Where available, HLA class I and class II types were obtained from metadata supplied by the sample provider rather than from assay-based typing. The dataset comprised deeply sampled blood TCRbeta repertoires from subjects exposed to, actively infected with, or recovered from COVID-19.

Whole blood was collected in K2EDTA tubes by collaborating institutions according to the institutions' own protocols. For TCRbeta analysis, collaborator samples were shipped as frozen whole blood, as isolated PBMCs, or as DNA extracted from either sample type. As concerns this clone: The target of this receptor is not known. Base qualities are not at hand, and no much larger clone is one base apart.

TCRbeta CDR3 regions were amplified from genomic DNA by means of the immunoSEQ Assay, a bias-controlled multiplex PCR. In the authors' own workflow: Within the assay, amplification of reference gene primers was used to estimate how many nucleated cells each sample contained. To quantify the absolute abundance of each unique TCRbeta CDR3 rearrangement, sequence reads were collapsed and filtered. For each sample, productive Simpson clonality was calculated as the square root of Simpson's diversity index over productive rearrangements. The clones in this table, taken by TCRdb from immuneACCESS, are in-frame only. Not every clone is retained; where verified, under half of the shortfall comes from an unresolved V gene, and the cause of the rest is unknown. D and trimming come from the DNA, and the V and J calls and clone size come from that table. This sample lists around 100,000 clones; around 86% were detected once. The ten largest clones take up approximately 4.7% of the sample.

Beyond this particular receptor, the publication reports: The amount of clinical and demographic metadata varied by source and participant and was provided uncurated.

CDR1 is given as LNHDA and CDR2 as SQIVND, both from the germline V gene (reference sequence). V is cut by 1 base and J by 5 bases, and the space between the germline ends is 11 bases. Including cysteine and phenylalanine, the CDR3 has 14 amino acids. This entry keeps only the CDR3 DNA: 42 bases, framed from base 1. Sequencing input: peripheral blood. This receptor was taken from a man in his forties with acute or convalescent COVID-19. The chain is assembled from TRBV19 and TRBJ2-5; there is no confident call for the D gene. DNA sequence: TGTGCCAGTAGTATAGGGAGAGGAGAGGAGACCCAGTACTTC. Translated, it reads CASSIGRGEETQYF.